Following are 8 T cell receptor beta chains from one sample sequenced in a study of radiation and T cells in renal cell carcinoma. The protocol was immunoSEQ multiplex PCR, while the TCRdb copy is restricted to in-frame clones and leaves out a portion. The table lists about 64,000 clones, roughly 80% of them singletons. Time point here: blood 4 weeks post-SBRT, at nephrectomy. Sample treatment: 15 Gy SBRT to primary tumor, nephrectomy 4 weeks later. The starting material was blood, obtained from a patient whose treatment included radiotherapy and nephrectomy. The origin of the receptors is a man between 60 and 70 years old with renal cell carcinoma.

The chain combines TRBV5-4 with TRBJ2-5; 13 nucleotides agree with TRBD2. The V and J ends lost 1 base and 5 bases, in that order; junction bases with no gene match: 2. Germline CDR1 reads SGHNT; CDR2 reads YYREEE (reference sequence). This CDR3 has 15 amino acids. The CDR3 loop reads CASSLPTSGGETQYF. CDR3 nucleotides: TGTGCCAGCAGCTTGCCGACTAGCGGGGGGGAGACCCAGTACTTC.

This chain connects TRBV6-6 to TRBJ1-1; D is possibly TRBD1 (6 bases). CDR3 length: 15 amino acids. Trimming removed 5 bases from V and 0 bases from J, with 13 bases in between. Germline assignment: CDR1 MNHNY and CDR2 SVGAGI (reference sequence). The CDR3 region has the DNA TGTGCCAGCAGTGCCCCAGAGGGGGTGAACACTGAAGCTTTCTTT. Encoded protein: CASSAPEGVNTEAFF.

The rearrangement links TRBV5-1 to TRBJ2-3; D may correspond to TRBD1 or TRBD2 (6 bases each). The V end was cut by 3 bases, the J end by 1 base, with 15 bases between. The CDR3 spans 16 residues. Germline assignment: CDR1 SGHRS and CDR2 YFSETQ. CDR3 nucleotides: TGCGCCAGCAGCTCCGCTTTGGGGGGCGGCACAGATACGCAGTATTTT. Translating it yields CASSSALGGGTDTQYF.

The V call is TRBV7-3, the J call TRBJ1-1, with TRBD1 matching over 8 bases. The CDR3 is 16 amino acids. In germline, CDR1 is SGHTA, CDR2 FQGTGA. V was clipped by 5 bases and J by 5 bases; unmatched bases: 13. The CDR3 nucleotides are TGTGCCAGCAGCCCGACTCCGGGCAGGGGGCGGACTGAAGCTTTCTTT. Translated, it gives CASSPTPGRGRTEAFF.

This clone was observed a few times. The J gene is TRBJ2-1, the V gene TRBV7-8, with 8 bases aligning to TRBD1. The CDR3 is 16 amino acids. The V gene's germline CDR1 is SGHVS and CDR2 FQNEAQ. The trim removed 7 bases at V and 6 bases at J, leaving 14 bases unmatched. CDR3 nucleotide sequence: TGTGCCAGCACCAACAACAGGGGGGTGGTTAGCAATGAGCAGTTCTTC. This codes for CASTNNRGVVSNEQFF.

The CDR3 region is CASSESRDRGSGTQYF. In DNA form, the CDR3 reads TGCGCCAGCAGTGAGTCGAGGGACAGGGGGTCGGGGACCCAGTACTTC. The V and J genes are TRBV10-2 and TRBJ2-5; TRBD1 agrees at 11 bases. Germline loops: CDR1 WSHSY, CDR2 SAAADI. The CDR3 runs 16 residues. J gave up 7 bases and V 0 bases, and 7 bases lay outside the gene matches.

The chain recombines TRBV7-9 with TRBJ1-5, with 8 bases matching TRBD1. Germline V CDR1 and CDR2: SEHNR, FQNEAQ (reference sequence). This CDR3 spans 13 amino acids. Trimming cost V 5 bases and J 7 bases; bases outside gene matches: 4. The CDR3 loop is CASSLDREQPQHF. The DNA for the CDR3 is TGTGCCAGCAGCCTGGACAGGGAGCAGCCCCAGCATTTT.

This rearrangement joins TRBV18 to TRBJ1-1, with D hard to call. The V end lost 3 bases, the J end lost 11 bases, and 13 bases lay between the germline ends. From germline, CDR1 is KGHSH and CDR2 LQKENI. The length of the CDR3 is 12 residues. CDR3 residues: CASSPLAEVAFF. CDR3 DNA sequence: TGTGCCAGCTCACCCTTGGCCGAGGTTGCTTTCTTT.